The clone carrying this T cell receptor beta chain was seen only a few times. The antigen is not known. The data stem from a study of T cell repertoires in cytomegalovirus infection. Overall study context: From public TCR beta signatures came an indication of both CMV infection and matching HLA type.

V lost 5 bases to trimming and J lost 6 bases, with 20 bases between them. The CDR3 has 16 residues. The germline CDR1 and CDR2 sequences are MNHEY and SMNVEV (reference sequence). Study outcomes and limitations: Dominating the ex vivo response were TCR beta clonotypes that were CMV-specific and HLA-C-restricted. People with CMV and the relevant HLA were identified by cumulative public TCR beta family frequency.

TCRdb called the reads again in MiXCR, with one record for every CDR3 protein. The repertoire holds 560,000 or so distinct CDR3 sequences, with approximately 15% as singletons. This TCR was recovered from a human donor in good health (CMV status not recorded). Some clones in this sample may be carry-over from other donors' samples. The sequenced material came from CD8+ T cells from PBMCs. The rearrangement links TRBV27 to TRBJ2-1, with D maybe TRBD2 (6 bases). The DNA of the CDR3 is TGTGCCAGCAGTCCTATGACTAGTTTTGTTTCCAATGAGCAGTTCTTC. It codes for CASSPMTSFVSNEQFF.